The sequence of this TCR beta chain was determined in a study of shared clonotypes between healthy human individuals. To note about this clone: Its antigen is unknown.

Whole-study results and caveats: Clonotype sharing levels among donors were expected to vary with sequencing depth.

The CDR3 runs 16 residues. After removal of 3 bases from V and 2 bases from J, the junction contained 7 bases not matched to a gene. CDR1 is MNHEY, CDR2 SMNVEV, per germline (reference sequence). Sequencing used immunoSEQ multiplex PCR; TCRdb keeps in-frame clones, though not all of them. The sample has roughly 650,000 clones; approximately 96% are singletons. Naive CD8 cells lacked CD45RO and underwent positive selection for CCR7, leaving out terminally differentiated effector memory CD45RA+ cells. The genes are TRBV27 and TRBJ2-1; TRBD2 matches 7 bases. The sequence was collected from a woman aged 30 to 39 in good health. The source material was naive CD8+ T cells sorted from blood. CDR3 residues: CASSLGRERTYNEQFF. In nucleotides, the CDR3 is TGTGCCAGCAGTTTGGGGCGGGAGCGGACCTACAATGAGCAGTTCTTC.